This TCR beta chain was recovered during a study of vaccination effects on CD4 cells after COVID-19. Profiling relied on immunoSEQ multiplex PCR, and the TCRdb table lists in-frame clones only, not all of them. The repertoire holds roughly 34,000 clones, with 82% as singletons. Viral peptide pool expansion of antigen-specific CD4+ T cells preceded sequencing in the ViraFEST assay. CD4+ T cell isolation took place after 10 days of culture. Two doses of either BNT162b2 or mRNA-1273 were given to each participant. All vaccine recipients tested negative for nucleocapsid antibodies and had never contracted SARS-CoV-2 infection. As for this clone: Antigen: not known.

The V and J ends lost 5 bases and 2 bases, in that order; junction bases with no gene match: 3. Germline assignment: CDR1 SGHTA and CDR2 FQGNSA. The CDR3 has 14 amino acids. The chain recombines TRBV7-2 with TRBJ2-1; 7 nucleotides agree with TRBD1. This specimen consisted of CD4+ T cells from PBMCs cultured with HCoV-NL63 spike peptides, obtained after COVID-19 vaccination. The TCR originated in a human donor who received a COVID-19 vaccine. Some clones in this sample may be carry-over from other donors' samples. CDR3 sequence (DNA): TGTGCCAGCAGCGCGACAGGGACCTACAATGAGCAGTTCTTC. Protein product: CASSATGTYNEQFF. The entire variable domain, with the rest obtained from reference TRBV7-2 and TRBJ2-1, is as follows: GAGVSQSPSNKVTEKGKDVELRCDPISGHTALYWYRQSLGQGLEFLIYFQGNSAPDKSGLPSDRFSAERTGGSVSTLTIQRTQQEDSAVYLCASSATGTYNEQFFGPGTRLTVL.